This TCR beta chain came from a study of T cell responses to AZD1222 COVID-19 vaccine. Across the study: The study pooled second doses at about 4 or about 12 weeks.

The assay was immunoSEQ multiplex PCR, and TCRdb's table has in-frame clones only and misses some. The sample yields around 100,000 clones, 85% to 90% seen once. Concerning this clone itself: The antigen remains undetermined. Its ends do not fully match the called genes, so a read error is possible.

General study findings and limits: Dominant at 160-218 and 743-854, vaccine-associated CD4 TCRs also spanned spike.

The sequence came from an adult in good health. Sequenced material: peripheral blood, taken on day 0 of AZD1222 vaccination.

CDR3 loop: CASSISGTTSGIVDTQYF. The DNA for the CDR3 is TGTGCCAGCAGTATATCCGGGACTACCTCAGGAATCGTAGATACGCAGTATTTT. The chain combines TRBV27 with TRBJ2-3, with TRBD2 matching 7 bases. Germline V CDR1 and CDR2: MNHEY, SMNVEV (reference sequence). This CDR3 has 18 amino acids.